These 18 T cell receptor beta chains share one sample of origin, sequenced in a study of CD8 T cells in ankylosing spondylitis. A single record per CDR3 protein comes from TCRdb applying MiXCR to the 5' RACE reads. The table lists under 55,000 distinct CDR3 sequences, approximately 7% of them singletons. The sample taken for sequencing was blood, either unsorted or a sorted T cell fraction (not recorded which). These receptors were obtained from a female donor with ankylosing spondylitis or in good health (not recorded which).

This clonotype has at least ten counts. This chain uses TRBV6-2 or TRBV6-3 with TRBJ2-7; D perhaps matches TRBD1 (6 bases). This CDR3 comprises 12 residues. V was clipped by 7 bases and J by 2 bases, with 9 bases between them. Germline CDR1 is MNHEY and CDR2 is SVGEGT. Written as DNA, the CDR3 is TGTGCCAGCAACCAGGGGCCCTACGAGCAGTACGTC. This sequence encodes CASNQGPYEQYV.

This clonotype was detected ten times or more. The chain uses TRBV2 and TRBJ2-3, with D perhaps assigned TRBD1 or TRBD2 (5 bases each). The germline gives CDR1 SNHLY, CDR2 FYNNEI. V was trimmed by 0 bases and J by 4 bases, leaving 11 bases between them. CDR3 length: 15 amino acids. For the CDR3, the DNA is TGTGCCAGCAGTGAAGCAGTAGGGACGCCAGATACGCAGTATTTT. The encoded protein is CASSEAVGTPDTQYF.

This clonotype occurred many times. The V and J genes are TRBV20-1 and TRBJ1-2, with 9 bases matching TRBD1. This CDR3 contains 21 residues. Germline-derived CDR1 and CDR2 are DFQATT and SNEGSKA (reference sequence). After removal of 0 bases from V and 3 bases from J, the junction contained 23 bases not matched to a gene. This chain's CDR3 is CSARDGQGQRGGPKAHYGYTF. In nucleotides, the CDR3 is TGCAGTGCTAGAGATGGACAGGGGCAACGTGGGGGACCTAAAGCACACTATGGCTACACCTTC.

The table lists this clonotype with many counts. V gene TRBV27 combines with J gene TRBJ1-1; D perhaps matches TRBD1 (6 bases). The CDR3 sequence is 13 residues long. V lost 5 bases and J 8 bases, leaving 15 bases between the germline ends. Germline V lookup: CDR1 MNHEY, CDR2 SMNVEV (reference sequence). The chain's CDR3 is CASSLGGGYEAFF. DNA of the CDR3: TGTGCCAGCAGTCTCGGGGGGGGCTACGAAGCTTTCTTT.

The sample holds many counts of this clonotype. The J gene is TRBJ1-6, the V gene TRBV11-2; D is unresolved. The CDR3 consists of 16 residues. Deletions cut 1 base from V and 4 bases from J, with 11 bases between. Germline V lookup: CDR1 SGHAT, CDR2 FQNNGV. CDR3 residues: CASSLGLEGYNSPLHF. The CDR3 DNA sequence: TGTGCCAGCAGCTTAGGACTAGAAGGGTATAATTCACCCCTCCACTTT.

This clonotype was counted ten times or more. V and J are TRBV5-1 and TRBJ2-7; TRBD2 is a possible D gene (7 bases). The V end lost 2 bases, the J end lost 1 base, and 10 bases lay between the germline ends. The CDR3 runs to 14 residues. Germline V gives CDR1 SGHRS, CDR2 YFSETQ. CDR3 coding DNA: TGCGCCAGCAGCTTCCGGGGGGCATCCTACGAGCAGTACTTC. As protein: CASSFRGASYEQYF.

This clonotype appeared many times. The chain joins TRBV19 to TRBJ2-1; 7 bases fit TRBD2. The CDR3 length is 16 residues. CDR1 LNHDA and CDR2 SQIVND come from the germline V gene (reference sequence). J was trimmed by 2 bases and V by 5 bases; bases with no gene match: 9. DNA for the CDR3: TGTGCCAGTAGTCCCAACCGGGGGGTTACCTACAATGAGCAGTTCTTC. Its translation: CASSPNRGVTYNEQFF.

CDR3 sequence (DNA): TGTGCCAGCAGCTTGGGACGACTAGCGGGGGGGGTGGACAATGAGCAGTTCTTC. Its protein is CASSLGRLAGGVDNEQFF. The gene calls are TRBV7-6 and TRBJ2-1; the match to TRBD2 covers 14 bases. The CDR3 spans 18 residues. V was clipped by 3 bases and J by 5 bases; unmatched bases: 9. CDR1 SGHVS and CDR2 FNYEAQ come from the germline V gene.

In this sample, this clonotype turned up many times. The chain joins TRBV5-1 to TRBJ2-1; 15 positions agree with TRBD2. Trimming cost V 2 bases and J 7 bases; bases outside gene matches: 10. The V gene's germline CDR1 is SGHRS and CDR2 YFSETQ. The CDR3 totals 18 residues. CDR3 sequence reads: CASSFLGTSGGPGNEQFF. In DNA form, the CDR3 reads TGCGCCAGCAGCTTTCTGGGGACTAGCGGGGGGCCGGGGAATGAGCAGTTCTTC.

The sample holds many counts of this clonotype. The chain joins TRBV3-1 to TRBJ1-6; D is unresolved. Trimming stripped 0 bases from V and 11 bases from J, with 11 bases between. This CDR3 has 14 residues. Germline V lookup: CDR1 LGHDT, CDR2 YNNKEL (reference sequence). CDR3 sequence: CASSQEVRVTPLHF. The DNA for the CDR3 is TGTGCCAGCAGCCAAGAGGTGAGGGTTACACCCCTCCACTTT.

This clonotype was seen many times. The chain uses TRBV12-3 or TRBV12-4 and TRBJ1-5, with 7 bases lining up with TRBD1. Germline trimming cut 6 bases from V and 0 bases from J; bases unmatched to any gene: 5. CDR3 length: 15 residues. CDR3 protein: CASRLTGSSNQPQHF. The DNA of the CDR3 is TGTGCCAGCAGGTTGACAGGGTCTAGCAATCAGCCCCAGCATTTT.

This clonotype occurred many times. The V and J genes are TRBV29-1 and TRBJ2-2, with D possibly being TRBD2 (6 bases). This CDR3 comprises 12 residues. Germline V gene data show CDR1 as SQVTM and CDR2 as ANQGSEA. V gave up 7 bases and J gave up 7 bases, with 13 bases separating them. CDR3 residues: CSAGGGIGELFF. The CDR3 DNA reads TGCAGCGCCGGTGGGGGGATCGGGGAGCTGTTTTTT.

This clonotype was counted at least ten times. The rearrangement links TRBV12-3 or TRBV12-4 to TRBJ2-5; TRBD1 matches at 8 bases. This CDR3 contains 14 residues. V lost 6 bases to trimming and J lost 1 base; unmatched junction nucleotides: 4. CDR3 loop: CASRAGTGQETQYF. In DNA, the CDR3 is TGTGCCAGCAGAGCTGGGACAGGCCAAGAGACCCAGTACTTC.

This clonotype was detected many times. This chain links TRBV20-1 with TRBJ1-5, with D possibly TRBD1 on 5 matching bases. Germline lookup yields CDR1 DFQATT and CDR2 SNEGSKA (reference sequence). Trimming took off 6 bases at V and 1 base at J, with 13 bases between the two ends. The CDR3 totals 14 residues. CDR3 sequence (DNA): TGCAGTGCCTCGCGGGGGGGGAGCAATCAGCCCCAGCATTTT. It translates to CSASRGGSNQPQHF.

A word on this clonotype: Compared with germline, one end of the junction differs, possibly owing to a read error. V usage is TRBV20-1 and J usage is TRBJ1-4; D might be TRBD1 (6 bases). Germline V CDR1 and CDR2: DFQATT, SNEGSKA (reference sequence). CDR3 length equals 19 residues. The chain's CDR3 is CRARAPGSGVLATNEKLFF. The DNA of the CDR3 is TGCAGGGCTAGGGCTCCGGGATCAGGGGTCCTTGCAACTAATGAAAAACTGTTTTTT.

This clonotype was counted a few times. This chain uses TRBV6-2 or TRBV6-3 with TRBJ2-6; perhaps TRBD1 as D (5 bases). The CDR3 sequence is 15 residues long. The germline V and J ends were trimmed by 2 bases and 4 bases, with 9 bases remaining between them. Per the germline V gene, CDR1 is MNHEY and CDR2 is SVGEGT. CDR3 sequence (DNA): TGTGCCAGCAGTTACAGGGGAACCGGGGCCAACGTCCTGACTTTC. The encoded protein is CASSYRGTGANVLTF.

This clonotype was observed many times. This chain links TRBV6-5 with TRBJ2-3, with 8 bases matching TRBD1. The CDR3 length is 15 residues. Losses at the gene ends were 2 bases for V and 4 bases for J; bases not matched to a gene: 5. The germline V gene has CDR1 MNHEY and CDR2 SVGAGI. CDR3 DNA: TGTGCCAGCAGTTACCAGGGGGCCGTTCCAGATACGCAGTATTTT. Translating it yields CASSYQGAVPDTQYF.

Many counts were recorded for this clonotype. J is TRBJ2-5 and V is TRBV5-1, with D perhaps TRBD1 (5 bases). Trimming removed 5 bases at V and 3 bases at J, with 11 bases between. Germline-derived CDR1 and CDR2 are SGHRS and YFSETQ. This CDR3 is built from 13 residues. CDR3 loop: CASRTQEKETQYF. In nucleotides, the CDR3 is TGCGCCAGCAGAACACAGGAGAAAGAGACCCAGTACTTC.